The TCR beta chain under discussion was sequenced for a study of shared clonotypes between healthy human individuals. Repertoires were generated with immunoSEQ multiplex PCR, while TCRdb's copy carries only in-frame clones and drops some. The data show 2 million to 2.5 million clones, approximately 94% seen once. The CDR3 is 17 amino acids. From germline, CDR1 is SGDLS and CDR2 YYNGEE. With 0 bases clipped from V and 2 bases from J, the junction kept 9 bases outside the gene matches. Terminally differentiated effector memory CD45RA+ cells were excluded by CCR7 positive selection of CD45RO-negative cells.

Sequencing was carried out using naive CD8+ T cells sorted from blood. The J gene is TRBJ2-3, the V gene TRBV9; 7 bases map to TRBD2. This receptor was identified in a man aged 18-30 years in good health. Written as DNA, the CDR3 is TGTGCCAGCAGCGTAGAGCCTAGCGGAACCTTCACAGATACGCAGTATTTT. It yields the protein CASSVEPSGTFTDTQYF.